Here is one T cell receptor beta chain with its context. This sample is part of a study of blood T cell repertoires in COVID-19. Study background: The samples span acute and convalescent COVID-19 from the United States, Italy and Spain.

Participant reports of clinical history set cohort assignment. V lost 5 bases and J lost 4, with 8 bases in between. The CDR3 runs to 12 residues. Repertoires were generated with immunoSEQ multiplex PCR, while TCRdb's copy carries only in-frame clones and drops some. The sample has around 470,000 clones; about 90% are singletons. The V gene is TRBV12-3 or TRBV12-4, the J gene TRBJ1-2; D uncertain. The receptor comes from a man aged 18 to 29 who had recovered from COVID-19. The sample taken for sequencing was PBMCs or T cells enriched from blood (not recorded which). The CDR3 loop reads CASSRAFYGYTF. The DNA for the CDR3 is TGTGCCAGCAGTCGAGCCTTCTATGGCTACACCTTC.